This TCR beta chain was found in a study of cytotoxic CD8 clonotypes in ibrutinib-treated CLL. Germline V gene sequence: CDR1 MNHNY, CDR2 SVGAGI (reference sequence). Unmatched junction bases numbered 5, after V lost 5 bases and J lost 4 bases. The CDR3 extends over 14 amino acids. Data came from immunoSEQ multiplex PCR; TCRdb stores just in-frame clones and leaves some out. This sample has 160,000 or so clones, with approximately 91% found just once. This TCR was sampled from a human donor with chronic lymphocytic leukemia. The sample in question was PBMCs, obtained at disease progression, from a patient treated with ibrutinib. The V gene is TRBV6-6, the J gene TRBJ1-2; 9 positions agree with TRBD1. CDR3 loop: CASSGQGNSYGYTF. DNA of the CDR3: TGTGCCAGCAGTGGACAGGGGAATTCCTATGGCTACACCTTC.